This T cell receptor beta chain was found in a study of Ad26.COV2.S vaccination and SARS-CoV-2 variants. General study points: Recipients of either vaccine or placebo displayed similar breadth of non-spike TCRs.

Treatment in this sample: around 19 received Ad26.COV2.S at low or high dose, single or two shots; about 5 received placebo; per-sample allocation not given. Sampling happened 63 days after the first vaccine or placebo injection. Cohort 1b enrolled adults aged 18-55 years in Boston. Germline CDR1 is MNHEY and CDR2 is SMNVEV (reference sequence). The CDR3 has 20 residues. V was cut by 4 bases and J by 0 bases, with 27 bases left in between. A note on this clone: Antigen specificity is unknown.

Assay used: immunoSEQ multiplex PCR; TCRdb lists only in-frame clones, some missing. The table lists about 330,000 clones, under 90% of them singletons, with around 5% in the top ten. Sequencing used peripheral blood, obtained in a trial of Ad26.COV2.S vaccine versus placebo. The chain carries TRBV27 and TRBJ1-1, with D possibly being TRBD1 (5 bases). The source of this sequence is a person aged 18-65 years who received the Ad26.COV2.S COVID-19 vaccine or a placebo. The CDR3 loop reads CASSSPSLPTALSLNTEAFF. The CDR3 DNA reads as TGTGCCAGCAGTTCCCCTTCCCTACCGACAGCCCTATCCCTGAACACTGAAGCTTTCTTT.